These 21 T cell receptor beta chains originate from one sample sequenced in a study of T cells in Graves' hyperthyroidism and ophthalmopathy. There were TCR beta CDR3 regions amplified from RNA transcripts. The study used the HTBI primer set for a first-round RT-PCR of the TCR CDR3. One entry per CDR3 protein, called by TCRdb with MiXCR from the multiplex PCR reads. The data contain around 500,000 distinct CDR3 sequences, around a fifth of them singletons. Sequenced: blood. These TCRs come from a woman in her sixties or seventies with Graves' ophthalmopathy.

In this sample, this clonotype turned up many times. The chain is built from TRBV6-1 and TRBJ1-2, with D unclear. Germline CDR1 MNHNS, CDR2 SASEGT. Trimming stripped 0 bases from V and 5 bases from J, with 19 bases between. This CDR3 has 17 amino acids. DNA for the CDR3: TGTGCCAGCAGTGAAGCGGGCACACTCGGTACTAGGTATGGCTACACCTTC. The encoded protein is CASSEAGTLGTRYGYTF.

The V and J genes are TRBV3-1 and TRBJ2-5; the match to TRBD2 covers 9 bases. Germline CDR1 reads LGHDT; CDR2 reads YNNKEL (reference sequence). This CDR3 contains 15 residues. After removal of 7 bases from V and 2 bases from J, the junction contained 8 bases not matched to a gene. The CDR3 region is CASMQGTSGQETQYF. In DNA form, the CDR3 reads TGTGCCAGCATGCAAGGTACTAGCGGGCAAGAGACCCAGTACTTC.

This clonotype was counted many times. The gene calls are TRBV6-6 and TRBJ2-5; 10 bases are a match to TRBD1. Per germline, CDR1 MNHNY and CDR2 SVGAGI (reference sequence). The CDR3 consists of 13 residues. V shed 0 bases and J 12 bases; nucleotides not matched to a gene: 4. CDR3 bases: TGTGCCAGCAGTTACTCGAGGGGGACAGGGGAGTACTTC. This encodes CASSYSRGTGEYF.

This clonotype has a handful of counts. The gene calls are TRBV5-4 and TRBJ2-3; no clear D gene. Germline V lookup: CDR1 SGHNT, CDR2 YYREEE (reference sequence). V was shortened by 1 base and J by 5 bases, with 8 bases between the two germline ends. The CDR3 spans 13 residues. Here the CDR3 reads CASSLSPGDTQYF. CDR3 nucleotides: TGTGCCAGCAGCTTGTCTCCCGGAGATACGCAGTATTTT.

This clonotype was recorded a few times. The rearrangement links TRBV2 to TRBJ1-3; a weak D match, TRBD1 (5 bases). Trimming stripped 1 base from V and 4 bases from J, with 8 bases between. There are 14 residues in the CDR3. Per the germline V gene, CDR1 is SNHLY and CDR2 is FYNNEI. In DNA form, the CDR3 reads TGTGCCAGCAGTGAAGGCAGGGCCGGAAACACCATATATTTT. Residues: CASSEGRAGNTIYF.

V gene TRBV7-8 combines with J gene TRBJ1-2; D unresolved. CDR1 is SGHVS and CDR2 is FQNEAQ in the germline V gene. V was cut by 4 bases and J by 8 bases, with 17 bases left in between. The CDR3 totals 14 residues. The CDR3 region is CASSSSPATWGYTF. CDR3 sequence (DNA): TGTGCCAGCAGCTCCTCACCCGCTACATGGGGCTACACCTTC.

Ten or more counts support this clonotype. The chain has TRBV12-3 or TRBV12-4 and TRBJ1-1; D uncertain. Trimming removed 4 bases from V and 2 bases from J, with 11 bases in between. This CDR3 is 14 amino acids long. Here the CDR3 reads CASSSLDTNTEAFF. CDR3 nucleotides: TGTGCCAGCAGTTCCCTTGACACCAACACTGAAGCTTTCTTT.

In its sample, this clonotype was seen many times. The chain carries TRBV28 and TRBJ1-6; no clear D gene. Germline V gene lookup returns CDR1 MDHEN and CDR2 SYDVKM. The CDR3 has 12 residues. The V and J ends lost 6 bases and 9 bases respectively, with 9 bases between them. DNA for the CDR3: TGTGCCAGCAGGAGAACTGTTTCACCCCTCCACTTT. Residues: CASRRTVSPLHF.

The CDR3 DNA reads as TGTGCCAGCACCCAACTGGGGACAGGGTTTCAAGAGACCCAGTACTTC. It encodes CASTQLGTGFQETQYF. The rearrangement uses TRBV27 and TRBJ2-5; 9 nucleotides line up with TRBD1. CDR1 MNHEY and CDR2 SMNVEV come from the germline V gene (reference sequence). The junction had 11 bases not matched to a gene; V was cut back by 7 bases and J by 2 bases. CDR3 length equals 16 residues.

Only a few counts were recorded for this clonotype. This chain uses TRBV19 with TRBJ2-1, with 11 bases lining up with TRBD2. The CDR3 contains 17 residues. Germline V gene sequence: CDR1 LNHDA, CDR2 SQIVND (reference sequence). The V segment lost 5 bases and the J segment 0 bases; nucleotides outside the gene matches: 6. This CDR3 is CASSPGTSGSSYNEQFF. The CDR3 DNA reads as TGTGCCAGTAGTCCTGGGACTAGCGGTAGCTCCTACAATGAGCAGTTCTTC.

The chain is built from TRBV20-1 and TRBJ2-5; D remains unclear. V gave up 2 bases and J gave up 1 base, with 5 bases separating them. Germline CDR1 and CDR2: DFQATT and SNEGSKA (reference sequence). The CDR3 runs 12 residues. CDR3 protein: CSARSSQETQYF. CDR3 coding DNA: TGCAGTGCTAGATCTAGCCAAGAGACCCAGTACTTC.

V usage is TRBV6-5 and J usage is TRBJ2-3; D perhaps matches TRBD1 (5 bases). The CDR3 has 15 amino acids. The ends were cut back, 2 bases at V and 2 bases at J, with 11 bases in the middle. CDR1 is MNHEY, CDR2 SVGAGI, per germline. DNA for the CDR3: TGTGCCAGCAGTTACACCCGACAGAACACAGATACGCAGTATTTT. It specifies CASSYTRQNTDTQYF.

Concerning this clonotype: One end of the junction varies from germline; a read error may be responsible. The chain is built from TRBV3-1 and TRBJ1-1, with 12 bases aligning to TRBD1. CDR3 length: 16 amino acids. CDR1 and CDR2 (germline): LGHDT, YNNKEL (reference sequence). The CDR3 is CASSSGTGGANTEASF. CDR3 bases: TGTGCCAGCAGCTCGGGGACAGGGGGCGCGAACACTGAAGCTTCCTTT.

This clonotype was recorded at least ten times. V and J are TRBV24-1 and TRBJ2-4, with 9 positions matching TRBD1. This CDR3 is 15 amino acids long. J gave up 3 bases and V 4 bases, and 3 bases lay outside the gene matches. The germline CDR1 and CDR2 sequences are KGHDR and SFDVKD. This CDR3 is CATSETGGGKNIQYF. CDR3 in DNA: TGTGCCACCAGTGAAACAGGGGGCGGCAAAAACATTCAGTACTTC.

This clonotype was counted only a few times. The chain couples TRBV9 to TRBJ2-5, with D possibly matching TRBD2 (5 bases). The CDR3 spans 15 residues. V lost 0 bases to trimming and J lost 4 bases, with 13 bases between them. Germline assignment: CDR1 SGDLS and CDR2 YYNGEE. The CDR3: CASSVVEGRRETQYF. The CDR3 region has the DNA TGTGCCAGCAGCGTAGTCGAGGGAAGGAGAGAGACCCAGTACTTC.

This clonotype was seen more than once but under ten times. A much more abundant neighbour one base away suggests this may be a read error. The J gene is TRBJ2-1, the V gene TRBV6-4, with TRBD2 matching over 10 bases. CDR1 and CDR2 (germline): MRHNA, SNTAGT. With 8 bases clipped from V and 3 bases from J, the junction kept 4 bases outside the gene matches. The CDR3 totals 14 residues. The DNA for the CDR3 is TGTGCCAGCCGCCCTAGCGGGAGCTACAATGAGCAGTTCTTC. As protein: CASRPSGSYNEQFF.

This CDR3 reads CASSQPPNYGYTF. The CDR3 DNA reads TGTGCCAGCAGCCAACCCCCGAACTATGGCTACACCTTC. J is TRBJ1-2 and V is TRBV3-1; D is ambiguous. The CDR3 length is 13 residues. V dropped 2 bases and J dropped 2 bases, with 6 bases sitting between them. CDR1 is LGHDT and CDR2 is YNNKEL in the germline V gene (reference sequence).

V is TRBV10-3 and J is TRBJ2-6; no clear D gene. Trimming took 0 bases from V and 0 from J, leaving 6 bases between them. Per the germline V gene, CDR1 is ENHRY and CDR2 is SYGVKD. CDR3 length: 16 amino acids. DNA of the CDR3: TGTGCCATCAGTGAGTCCGGCAACTCTGGGGCCAACGTCCTGACTTTC. It codes for CAISESGNSGANVLTF.

The chain combines TRBV9 with TRBJ2-7; 9 bases are a match to TRBD1. This CDR3 is built from 14 residues. CDR1 is SGDLS and CDR2 is YYNGEE in the germline V gene. V lost 4 bases to trimming and J lost 5 bases; unmatched junction nucleotides: 7. The CDR3: CASSSRTGAHEQYF. DNA for the CDR3: TGTGCCAGCAGCTCGCGGACAGGGGCCCACGAGCAGTACTTC.

J is TRBJ2-3 and V is TRBV7-2; the D is unclear. Germline V gene sequence: CDR1 SGHTA, CDR2 FQGNSA. CDR3 length: 11 amino acids. V was pared by 4 bases and J by 7 bases, with 6 bases between. The CDR3 region is CASSSAYTQYF. DNA for the CDR3: TGTGCCAGCAGCTCAGCTTATACGCAGTATTTT.

The chain uses TRBV7-2 and TRBJ2-1, with 13 bases fitting TRBD2. Germline CDR1 SGHTA, CDR2 FQGNSA. Unmatched junction bases numbered 4, after V lost 3 bases and J lost 2 bases. The CDR3 length is 17 residues. The CDR3 protein is CASSLTSGRPAYNEQFF. Written as DNA, the CDR3 is TGTGCCAGCAGCTTGACTAGCGGGAGGCCGGCCTACAATGAGCAGTTCTTC. The variable domain in full, with the rest retrieved from reference TRBV7-2 and TRBJ2-1, is GAGVSQSPSNKVTEKGKDVELRCDPISGHTALYWYRQSLGQGLEFLIYFQGNSAPDKSGLPSDRFSAERTGGSVSTLTIQRTQQEDSAVYLCASSLTSGRPAYNEQFFGPGTRLTVL.